This note documents a single T cell receptor beta chain sequence. The CDR3 runs to 14 residues. Germline loops: CDR1 SGHKS, CDR2 YYEKEE (reference sequence). V gave up 5 bases and J gave up 8 bases, with 16 bases separating them. The sample is drawn from a study of blood T cell repertoires in COVID-19. Study details: COVID-19 samples from acute and convalescent phases originated in the United States, Italy and Spain.

Original processing methods: Estimation of nucleated cell counts was performed using reference gene primer amplification. Clones were sequenced by immunoSEQ multiplex PCR, and TCRdb holds only the in-frame ones, with some missing. D and trimming come from the DNA, and the V and J calls and clone size come from that table. The sample consists of some 58,000 clones, around four fifths of them appearing once. The sample taken for sequencing was peripheral blood. V usage is TRBV5-5 and J usage is TRBJ1-4; D perhaps matches TRBD1 (5 bases). This clonotype was obtained from a human donor in a cohort sampled during active COVID-19. CDR3 in amino acids: CASRPGGAGEKLFF. CDR3 sequence (DNA): TGTGCCAGCAGACCCGGAGGGGCGGGGGAAAAACTGTTTTTT.